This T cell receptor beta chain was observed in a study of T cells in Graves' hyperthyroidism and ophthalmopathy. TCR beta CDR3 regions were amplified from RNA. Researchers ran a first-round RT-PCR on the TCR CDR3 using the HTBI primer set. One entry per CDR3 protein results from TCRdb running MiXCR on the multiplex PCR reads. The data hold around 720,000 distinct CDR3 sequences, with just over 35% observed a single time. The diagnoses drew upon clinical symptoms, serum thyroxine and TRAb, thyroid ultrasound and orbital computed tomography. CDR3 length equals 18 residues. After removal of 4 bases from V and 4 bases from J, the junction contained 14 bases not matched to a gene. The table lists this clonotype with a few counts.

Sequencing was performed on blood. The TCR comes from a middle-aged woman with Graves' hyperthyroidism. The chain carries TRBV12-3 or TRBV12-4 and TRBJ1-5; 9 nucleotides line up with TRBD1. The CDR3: CASSSFVRPGTGNQPQHF. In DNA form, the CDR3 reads TGTGCCAGCAGTTCCTTTGTCCGTCCCGGGACAGGGAATCAGCCCCAGCATTTT.